These 25 T cell receptor beta chains originate from one sample sequenced in a study of blood T cell repertoires in COVID-19 (dated by TCRdb to 2020 to 2021). Receptor libraries were prepared by the immunoSEQ multiplex PCR assay. The source is immuneACCESS, and TCRdb retained only in-frame sequences with V and J called. Part of the clones is not carried over; for the studies checked, unresolved V genes explain less than half of this, and the remainder is unexplained. This sample has more than 100,000 clones in its table, and approximately 85% of those were observed once. Roughly 11% of the sample is taken by the ten largest. Sequenced: peripheral blood. The receptors were gathered from a man aged 80 or over with acute or convalescent COVID-19.

The V and J genes are TRBV6-2 or TRBV6-3 and TRBJ1-2; D is unclear. This CDR3 region has 13 residues. The V gene lost 2 bases and the J gene lost 4 bases, with 8 bases spanning the gap. The germline V gene has CDR1 MNHEY and CDR2 SVGEGT. The CDR3 bases are TGTGCCAGCAGTTACGTAGCCTCCTATGGCTACACCTTC. This codes for CASSYVASYGYTF.

The gene calls are TRBV6-6 and TRBJ2-7, with D tentatively TRBD1 (6 bases). CDR1 and CDR2 from the germline V gene are MNHNY and SVGAGI (reference sequence). The CDR3 extends over 15 amino acids. Trimming took off 7 bases at V and 3 bases at J, with 19 bases between the two ends. The CDR3 coding sequence is TGTGCCAGCAAAAAAGGACAGCCGACACACTACGAGCAGTACTTC. It translates to CASKKGQPTHYEQYF.

The chain links TRBV28 to TRBJ2-7; 7 nucleotides match TRBD1. The CDR3 spans 13 residues. Germline CDR1 reads MDHEN; CDR2 reads SYDVKM. V shed 8 bases, J shed 1 base, and the junction held 5 bases outside the gene matches. DNA of the CDR3: TGTGCCAGCGCCAGACAGGGATCCTACGAGCAGTACTTC. It yields the protein CASARQGSYEQYF.

This chain's CDR3 is CASSLSPDRGGQPQHF. The CDR3, as DNA: TGTGCCAGCAGTTTATCTCCGGACAGGGGTGGGCAGCCCCAGCATTTT. V gene TRBV27 combines with J gene TRBJ1-5, with 9 bases aligning to TRBD1. Trimming took 0 bases from V and 7 from J; bases not matched to a gene: 7. CDR1 and CDR2 from the germline V gene are MNHEY and SMNVEV (reference sequence). The CDR3 contains 16 residues.

The chain combines TRBV5-6 with TRBJ2-2; D gene ambiguous. V was cut by 0 bases and J by 4 bases, with 4 bases left in between. The CDR3 is 13 amino acids. Germline CDR1 and CDR2: SGHDT and YYEEEE. The CDR3: CASSLVATGELFF. The CDR3 DNA reads as TGTGCCAGCAGCTTGGTGGCCACCGGGGAGCTGTTTTTT. Full variable domain (missing parts from reference TRBV5-6 and TRBJ2-2): DAGVTQSPTHLIKTRGQQVTLRCSPKSGHDTVSWYQQALGQGPQFIFQYYEEEERQRGNFPDRFSGHQFPNYSSELNVNALLLGDSALYLCASSLVATGELFFGEGSRLTVL.

The chain combines TRBV4-1 with TRBJ1-5; tentative D call: TRBD1 (5 bases). Germline V gives CDR1 MGHRA, CDR2 YSYEKL. This CDR3 is built from 19 residues. V lost 0 bases and J 7 bases, leaving 25 bases between the germline ends. In DNA form, the CDR3 reads TGCGCCAGCAGCCAAGATCGGGGAGGGGTGGGGTTAGTAGGACAGCCCCAGCATTTT. Translating it yields CASSQDRGGVGLVGQPQHF.

This clone was observed a single time. V is TRBV5-1 and J is TRBJ1-1; a weak D match, TRBD1 (5 bases). Trimming pared 0 bases from V and 8 bases from J, leaving 14 bases between. This CDR3 has 14 residues. From germline, CDR1 is SGHRS and CDR2 YFSETQ. In nucleotides, the CDR3 is TGCGCCAGCAGCTTGGTCGTTGGGCGACAGGAAGCTTTCTTT. Its translation: CASSLVVGRQEAFF.

The chain has TRBV12-3 or TRBV12-4 and TRBJ1-4; TRBD1 aligns across 8 bases. The CDR3 has 13 amino acids. V dropped 6 bases and J dropped 10; count of bases not matched to a gene: 7. The CDR3 reads CASSIGQGRKLFF. In DNA form, the CDR3 reads TGTGCCAGCAGCATCGGACAGGGAAGAAAACTGTTTTTT.

This chain uses TRBV4-3 with TRBJ1-1, with D possibly matching TRBD1 (6 bases). The germline CDR1 and CDR2 sequences are LGHNA and YSLEER. There are 13 residues in the CDR3. Between the trimmed V and J ends, which lost 5 bases and 5 bases, there was a span of 12 bases. The CDR3 bases are TGCGCCAGCAGCGAACAGGGCTGGACTGAAGCTTTCTTT. Protein product: CASSEQGWTEAFF.

This chain joins TRBV29-1 and TRBJ1-1, with TRBD1 matching 7 bases. This CDR3 has 11 residues. Germline V lookup: CDR1 SQVTM, CDR2 ANQGSEA. V lost 6 bases, J lost 8 bases, and 6 bases stayed unmatched. The CDR3 DNA follows: TGCAGCGTCCGGGACAGCGGGGAAGCTTTCTTT. Residues: CSVRDSGEAFF.

The rearrangement joins TRBV11-2 to TRBJ2-1; D perhaps matches TRBD1 (6 bases). CDR3 length: 14 residues. The germline CDR1 and CDR2 sequences are SGHAT and FQNNGV. V shed 4 bases and J shed 6 bases, with 13 bases lying between them. The CDR3 DNA reads TGTGCCAGCAGCTCATCTGGACAGTTCAATGAGCAGTTCTTC. Amino acid sequence: CASSSSGQFNEQFF.

This clone was seen a handful of times. This chain links TRBV6-1 with TRBJ1-1; 10 bases agree with TRBD1. The CDR3 totals 16 residues. The germline CDR1 and CDR2 sequences are MNHNS and SASEGT. The V gene end was trimmed by 4 bases and the J gene end by 0 bases; junction bases not matched to a gene: 5. DNA of the CDR3: TGTGCCAGCAGTGGGGACAGGGGCCTCATGAACACTGAAGCTTTCTTT. This encodes CASSGDRGLMNTEAFF.

This clone has only a few counts. Here the CDR3 DNA reads TGCAGTGCCTTCCCAGGAAGCGGCTACACCTTC. Amino acid sequence: CSAFPGSGYTF. The chain carries TRBV20-1 and TRBJ1-2; D unclear. V lost 6 bases to trimming and J lost 8 bases, with 13 bases between them. This CDR3 spans 11 amino acids. Germline V gene data show CDR1 as DFQATT and CDR2 as SNEGSKA (reference sequence).

A few counts support this clone. The chain recombines TRBV30 with TRBJ2-7; 7 bases align to TRBD2. CDR1 is GTSNPN, CDR2 SVGIG, per germline (reference sequence). After removal of 4 bases from V and 2 bases from J, the junction contained 14 bases not matched to a gene. This CDR3 comprises 16 residues. The CDR3 coding sequence is TGTGCCTGGACTAAAGGGAGGGACGGTGCTACCTACGAGCAGTACTTC. This encodes CAWTKGRDGATYEQYF. Full variable domain (remainder filled in from reference TRBV30 and TRBJ2-7): SQTIHQWPATLVQPVGSPLSLECTVEGTSNPNLYWYRQAAGRGLQLLFYSVGIGQISSEVPQNLSASRPQDRQFILSSKKLLLSDSGFYLCAWTKGRDGATYEQYFGPGTRLTVT.

The rearrangement links TRBV10-2 to TRBJ2-7; tentative D call: TRBD1 (6 bases). The V end was cut by 6 bases, the J end by 1 base, with 7 bases between. Looked up from germline, CDR1 is WSHSY and CDR2 is SAAADI. The CDR3 consists of 12 residues. The CDR3 reads CASSGTSYEQYF. The DNA for the CDR3 is TGCGCCAGCAGCGGGACATCCTACGAGCAGTACTTC.

The chain employs TRBV28 and TRBJ1-2, with 9 bases fitting TRBD1. This CDR3 region has 13 residues. CDR1 is MDHEN, CDR2 SYDVKM, per germline. J was trimmed by 1 base and V by 8 bases; bases with no gene match: 2. CDR3 protein: CASLTGGNYGYTF. In DNA, the CDR3 is TGTGCCAGCCTGACAGGGGGTAACTATGGCTACACCTTC.

This clone appeared once. V usage is TRBV21-1 and J usage is TRBJ2-5; the table calls TRBD2, which could not be checked here. TRBV21-1 is a pseudogene. The CDR3 has 15 residues. The DNA for the CDR3 is TGTGCCAGCAGCCGCGTAGGCGGGCTCGGGGAGACCCAGTACTTC. Amino acids: CASSRVGGLGETQYF.

The chain recombines TRBV6-1 with TRBJ1-5; TRBD1 matches at 7 bases. The CDR3 runs to 14 residues. J was trimmed by 4 bases and V by 2 bases; bases with no gene match: 2. The V gene's germline CDR1 is MNHNS and CDR2 SASEGT. Here the CDR3 DNA reads TGTGCCAGCAGTGAACGGGGACAGAATCAGCCCCAGCATTTT. Amino acid sequence: CASSERGQNQPQHF.

The chain employs TRBV5-6 and TRBJ1-6; 7 bases fit TRBD1. There are 15 residues in the CDR3. V was pared by 5 bases and J by 9 bases, with 11 bases of the junction left unmatched. Looked up from germline, CDR1 is SGHDT and CDR2 is YYEEEE. CDR3 sequence (DNA): TGTGCCAGCAGTTCGAGACAGGGTGGCCCTTCACCCCTCCACTTT. Residues: CASSSRQGGPSPLHF.

The chain uses TRBV7-2 and TRBJ2-5; D is unresolved. V shed 2 bases and J shed 1 base, with 8 bases lying between them. The CDR3 has 14 residues. Germline V gene lookup returns CDR1 SGHTA and CDR2 FQGNSA. This CDR3 is CASSLWYSQETQYF. The CDR3, as DNA: TGTGCCAGCAGCTTATGGTACAGCCAAGAGACCCAGTACTTC.

The chain employs TRBV7-3 and TRBJ2-1; D might be TRBD1 (6 bases). Germline lookup yields CDR1 SGHTA and CDR2 FQGTGA. CDR3 length equals 13 residues. Between the trimmed V and J ends, which lost 8 bases and 2 bases, there was a span of 10 bases. CDR3 DNA sequence: TGTGCCAGCTCCAGGACAGCCTACAATGAGCAGTTCTTC. Translating gives CASSRTAYNEQFF. Supplemented by reference TRBV7-3 and TRBJ2-1, the full variable domain reads GAGVSQTPSNKVTEKGKYVELRCDPISGHTALYWYRQSLGQGPEFLIYFQGTGAADDSGLPNDRFFAVRPEGSVSTLKIQRTERGDSAVYLCASSRTAYNEQFFGPGTRLTVL.

The genes are TRBV6-5 and TRBJ1-1; D is undetermined. Trimming took off 0 bases at V and 1 base at J, with 9 bases between the two ends. From germline, CDR1 is MNHEY and CDR2 SVGAGI. The CDR3 spans 15 residues. The CDR3 coding sequence is TGTGCCAGCAGTTACTCTCCCTACGGGAACACTGAAGCTTTCTTT. Translating gives CASSYSPYGNTEAFF.

CDR3 sequence: CASSQTAVTGGGYNSPLHF. The CDR3, as DNA: TGTGCCAGCAGCCAAACGGCAGTGACAGGGGGCGGGTATAATTCACCCCTCCACTTT. This rearrangement joins TRBV7-8 to TRBJ1-6, with 10 bases matching TRBD1. From germline, CDR1 is SGHVS and CDR2 FQNEAQ. V was clipped by 5 bases and J by 4 bases; unmatched bases: 14. The CDR3 totals 19 residues.

Details on this clone: The junction and the germline gene differ at one end; a read error may be behind it. The chain links TRBV7-7 to TRBJ2-1; 9 bases fit TRBD2. Germline V gene lookup returns CDR1 SSHAT and CDR2 FNYEAQ (reference sequence). This CDR3 contains 15 residues. The CDR3 bases are TGTGCTAGCAGTACCGGACTAGCGATGATGGATGAGCAGTTCTTC. This gives the protein CASSTGLAMMDEQFF.

CDR3 amino acids: CASSLDGDRVSSPLHF. Here the CDR3 DNA reads TGTGCCAGCAGCTTAGATGGGGACAGGGTCAGCTCACCCCTCCACTTT. V usage is TRBV7-8 and J usage is TRBJ1-6, with 9 positions matching TRBD1. The CDR3 is made up of 16 amino acids. CDR1 is SGHVS, CDR2 FQNEAQ, per germline. V lost 1 base, J lost 10 bases, and 8 bases stayed unmatched.